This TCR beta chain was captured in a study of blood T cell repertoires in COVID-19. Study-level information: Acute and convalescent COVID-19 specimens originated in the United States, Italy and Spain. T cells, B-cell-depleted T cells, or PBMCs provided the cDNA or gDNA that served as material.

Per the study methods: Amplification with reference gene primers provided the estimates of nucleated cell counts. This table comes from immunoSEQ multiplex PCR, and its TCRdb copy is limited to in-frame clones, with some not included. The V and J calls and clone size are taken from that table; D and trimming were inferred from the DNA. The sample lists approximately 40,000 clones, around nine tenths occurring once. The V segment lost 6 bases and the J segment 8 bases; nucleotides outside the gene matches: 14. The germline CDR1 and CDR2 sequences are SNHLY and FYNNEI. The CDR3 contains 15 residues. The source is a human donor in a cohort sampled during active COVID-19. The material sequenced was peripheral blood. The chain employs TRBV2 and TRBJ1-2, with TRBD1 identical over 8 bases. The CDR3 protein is CASRPVDRARGGYTF. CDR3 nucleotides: TGTGCCAGCAGACCCGTGGACAGGGCTCGCGGGGGCTACACCTTC.